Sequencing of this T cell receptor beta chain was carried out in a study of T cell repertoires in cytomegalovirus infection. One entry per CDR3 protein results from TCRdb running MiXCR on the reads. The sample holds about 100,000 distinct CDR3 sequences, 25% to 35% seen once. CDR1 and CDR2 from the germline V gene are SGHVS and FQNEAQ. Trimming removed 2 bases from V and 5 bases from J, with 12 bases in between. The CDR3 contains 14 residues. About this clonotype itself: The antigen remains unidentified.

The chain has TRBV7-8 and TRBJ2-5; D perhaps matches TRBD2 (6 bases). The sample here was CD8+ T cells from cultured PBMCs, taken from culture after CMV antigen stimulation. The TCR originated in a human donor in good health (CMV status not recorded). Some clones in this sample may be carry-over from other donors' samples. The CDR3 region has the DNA TGTGCCAGCAGCTTATCAACTGGGGGGGAGACCCAGTACTTC. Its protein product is CASSLSTGGETQYF.